Presented here are 18 T cell receptor beta chains from one specimen sequenced in a study of T-cell reconstitution after alpha-beta-depleted transplantation in children. A library of TCRbeta sequences, prepared with unique molecular identifiers, was generated. TCRdb re-analysed the PCR reads in MiXCR, keeping a single row per CDR3 protein. This table holds about 440,000 distinct CDR3 sequences, 43% found once. The sequencing used PBMCs, collected before TCRalphabeta/CD19-depleted stem cell transplant. The source of these receptors is a girl aged 2-10 years with aplastic anemia, due to receive a stem cell transplant.

This clonotype was seen only a few times. The chain employs TRBV20-1 and TRBJ1-6; a possible D gene is TRBD1 (5 bases). Trimming stripped 0 bases from V and 1 base from J, with 10 bases between. The CDR3 runs to 16 residues. CDR1 DFQATT and CDR2 SNEGSKA come from the germline V gene (reference sequence). CDR3 DNA: TGCAGTGCTAGAGATCAGGGAGCGTCCTATAATTCACCCCTCCACTTT. It codes for CSARDQGASYNSPLHF.

This rearrangement joins TRBV5-1 to TRBJ2-7, with TRBD2 matching over 9 bases. This CDR3 is 16 amino acids long. Germline lookup yields CDR1 SGHRS and CDR2 YFSETQ. The ends lost 0 bases at V and 7 bases at J; junction bases unmatched: 11. DNA of the CDR3: TGCGCCAGCAGCTTGGGAACCGCGGGAGGGCCGGGGGAGCAGTACTTC. Translated, it gives CASSLGTAGGPGEQYF.

In its sample, this clonotype was seen a few times. The gene calls are TRBV5-1 and TRBJ1-1; no firm D call. The V gene's germline CDR1 is SGHRS and CDR2 YFSETQ. V was cut by 3 bases and J by 0 bases, with 6 bases left in between. The CDR3 extends over 13 amino acids. Here the CDR3 DNA reads TGCGCCAGCAGCTGGTCACTGAACACTGAAGCTTTCTTT. Protein product: CASSWSLNTEAFF.

The chain joins TRBV9 to TRBJ2-5; D is unclear. Germline-derived CDR1 and CDR2 are SGDLS and YYNGEE. The CDR3 is made up of 13 amino acids. V lost 3 bases, J lost 2 bases, and 8 bases lay in between. As DNA, the CDR3 is TGTGCCAGCAGCGATGGGGTTCAAGAGACCCAGTACTTC. It codes for CASSDGVQETQYF. Based on the CDR3 plus reference TRBV9 and TRBJ2-5, the full variable domain is DSGVTQTPKHLITATGQRVTLRCSPRSGDLSVYWYQQSLDQGLQFLIQYYNGEERAKGNILERFSAQQFPDLHSELNLSSLELGDSALYFCASSDGVQETQYFGPGTRLLVL.

The genes are TRBV29-1 and TRBJ2-5, with 9 bases identical to TRBD1. CDR1 is SQVTM and CDR2 is ANQGSEA in the germline V gene. This CDR3 has 13 residues. With V trimmed by 1 base and J by 7 bases, 4 bases remained unmatched. CDR3 nucleotide sequence: TGCAGCGTTGAAGGGGACAGGGTGGGGACCCAGTACTTC. Its protein product is CSVEGDRVGTQYF. Based on the CDR3 plus reference TRBV29-1 and TRBJ2-5, the full variable domain is SAVISQKPSRDICQRGTSLTIQCQVDSQVTMMFWYRQQPGQSLTLIATANQGSEATYESGFVIDKFPISRPNLTFSTLTVSNMSPEDSSIYLCSVEGDRVGTQYFGPGTRLLVL.

V is TRBV20-1 and J is TRBJ2-7; a weak D match, TRBD2 (6 bases). The CDR3 runs 13 residues. The germline gives CDR1 DFQATT, CDR2 SNEGSKA (reference sequence). With 5 bases removed from V and 5 bases from J, the gap between germline ends came to 16 bases. The CDR3 DNA is TGCAGTGCTGGCCGGCGGGCGGGGAACGAGCAGTACTTC. This gives the protein CSAGRRAGNEQYF.

This clonotype was recorded many times. The chain combines TRBV7-9 with TRBJ2-7; 7 nucleotides line up with TRBD2. V lost 1 base, J lost 2 bases, and 5 bases stayed unmatched. The length of the CDR3 is 15 residues. The germline V gene encodes CDR1 SEHNR and CDR2 FQNEAQ (reference sequence). In DNA, the CDR3 is TGTGCCAGCAGCTTAGTGGCTAGCGGAGCCTACGAGCAGTACTTC. Translated, it gives CASSLVASGAYEQYF. Drawing the rest from reference TRBV7-9 and TRBJ2-7, the complete variable domain is DTGVSQNPRHKITKRGQNVTFRCDPISEHNRLYWYRQTLGQGPEFLTYFQNEAQLEKSRLLSDRFSAERPKGSFSTLEIQRTEQGDSAMYLCASSLVASGAYEQYFGPGTRLTVT.

This chain links TRBV5-1 with TRBJ2-7; no definite D call. Per the germline V gene, CDR1 is SGHRS and CDR2 is YFSETQ. V was shortened by 0 bases and J by 1 base, with 11 bases between the two germline ends. The CDR3 is 15 residues long. The CDR3 loop is CASSLAGPKSYEQYF. The CDR3 region has the DNA TGCGCCAGCAGCTTGGCCGGGCCCAAGTCCTACGAGCAGTACTTC.

The chain recombines TRBV5-6 with TRBJ1-2; D possibly corresponds to TRBD1 (5 bases). This CDR3 is 15 amino acids long. The ends were cut back, 4 bases at V and 7 bases at J, with 20 bases in the middle. In germline, CDR1 is SGHDT, CDR2 YYEEEE. CDR3 in amino acids: CASSLGTSTGGGYTF. The CDR3 DNA sequence: TGTGCCAGCAGCCTGGGGACTTCGACTGGGGGTGGCTACACCTTC.

This clonotype appeared many times. The chain recombines TRBV12-3 or TRBV12-4 with TRBJ1-1, with D uncertain. V was pared by 5 bases and J by 1 base, with 20 bases between. CDR3 length: 17 amino acids. The CDR3 loop reads CASSTFEAIWTNTEAFF. The CDR3 DNA is TGTGCCAGCAGTACCTTTGAGGCGATATGGACGAACACTGAAGCTTTCTTT.

The rearrangement joins TRBV29-1 to TRBJ2-3; 10 nucleotides align to TRBD2. The trim removed 7 bases at V and 6 bases at J, leaving 10 bases unmatched. The germline V gene has CDR1 SQVTM and CDR2 ANQGSEA. The CDR3 covers 14 residues. CDR3 nucleotides: TGCAGCGGGGGCCTCAGCGGGAGGGGGGATACGCAGTATTTT. As protein: CSGGLSGRGDTQYF.

The chain carries TRBV2 and TRBJ1-4; the match to TRBD1 covers 8 bases. CDR1 SNHLY and CDR2 FYNNEI come from the germline V gene. The J segment lost 3 bases and the V segment lost 5 bases, leaving 5 bases of the junction unmatched. This CDR3 contains 15 residues. CDR3 region: CASSRQQGANEKLFF. The CDR3 nucleotides read TGTGCCAGCAGTCGACAACAGGGGGCTAATGAAAAACTGTTTTTT. The full variable domain, with the rest looked up from reference TRBV2 and TRBJ1-4, is EPEVTQTPSHQVTQMGQEVILRCVPISNHLYFYWYRQILGQKVEFLVSFYNNEISEKSEIFDDQFSVERPDGSNFTLKIRSTKLEDSAMYFCASSRQQGANEKLFFGSGTQLSVL.

The chain carries TRBV4-1 and TRBJ1-1; possible D gene TRBD1, 5 bases. The CDR3 totals 15 residues. Trimming shortened V by 2 bases and J by 6 bases, and 16 bases separated the two germline ends. Germline V gives CDR1 MGHRA, CDR2 YSYEKL. This chain's CDR3 is CASSQHGSGQAEAFF. Written as DNA, the CDR3 is TGCGCCAGCAGCCAACATGGTTCAGGGCAGGCTGAAGCTTTCTTT.

The CDR3 bases are TGTGCCAGCAGCTTAGAGCCCGGGCAGAGCTCCTACAATGAGCAGTTCTTC. This encodes CASSLEPGQSSYNEQFF. The V call is TRBV11-2, the J call TRBJ2-1; no definite D call. Deletions cut 0 bases from V and 0 bases from J, with 12 bases between. Germline CDR1 is SGHAT and CDR2 is FQNNGV. There are 17 residues in the CDR3. Looking up the rest from reference TRBV11-2 and TRBJ2-1 gives the full variable domain: EAGVAQSPRYKIIEKRQSVAFWCNPISGHATLYWYQQILGQGPKLLIQFQNNGVVDDSQLPKDRFSAERLKGVDSTLKIQPAKLEDSAVYLCASSLEPGQSSYNEQFFGPGTRLTVL.

This clonotype was seen at least ten times. V is TRBV12-3 or TRBV12-4 and J is TRBJ2-7; TRBD2 aligns across 8 bases. The CDR3 contains 21 residues. V shed 2 bases, J shed 4 bases, and the junction held 25 bases outside the gene matches. CDR3 nucleotides: TGTGCCAGCAGTTTACGCCCTTTTATGGGTAGCGGGGCGGAGAAACTATACGAGCAGTACTTC. Translating it yields CASSLRPFMGSGAEKLYEQYF.

The chain links TRBV20-1 to TRBJ1-5; D is unclear. The V gene lost 5 bases and the J gene lost 10 bases, with 15 bases spanning the gap. The CDR3 is 12 residues long. CDR1 DFQATT and CDR2 SNEGSKA come from the germline V gene (reference sequence). The CDR3 protein is CSAGPGPTPQHF. In DNA, the CDR3 is TGCAGTGCTGGGCCGGGTCCTACTCCCCAGCATTTT.

The gene calls are TRBV7-2 and TRBJ2-5; perhaps TRBD1 as D (6 bases). Germline lookup yields CDR1 SGHTA and CDR2 FQGNSA. This CDR3 is 14 amino acids long. Trimming removed 4 bases at V and 2 bases at J, with 11 bases between. CDR3 DNA: TGTGCCAGCAGCTATTCCGGGACACAAGAGACCCAGTACTTC. Protein sequence: CASSYSGTQETQYF.

The DNA of the CDR3 is TGTGCCAGCAATTTGGGGGGGGGGGTTGAGACCCAGTACTTC. Amino acids: CASNLGGGVETQYF. The V call is TRBV12-3 or TRBV12-4, the J call TRBJ2-5; 7 nucleotides align to TRBD2. This CDR3 has 14 amino acids. Trimming took 7 bases from V and 5 from J; bases not matched to a gene: 10.